The 27 T cell receptor beta chains below were found in one sample sequenced in a study of T cells in Graves' hyperthyroidism and ophthalmopathy. Authors of the study amplified TCR beta CDR3 regions from RNA transcripts. Researchers ran a first-round RT-PCR on the TCR CDR3 using the HTBI primer set. TCRdb itself ran the multiplex PCR reads through MiXCR, one entry per CDR3 protein. The repertoire consists of around 520,000 distinct CDR3 sequences, with around 15% occurring once and the leading ten covering approximately 13%. Sequencing used blood. These receptors all come from a woman in her 40s with Graves' hyperthyroidism.

The chain joins TRBV30 to TRBJ2-7, with TRBD2 identical over 10 bases. CDR1 and CDR2 (germline): GTSNPN, SVGIG (reference sequence). V lost 4 bases, J lost 4 bases, and 1 base stayed unmatched. The CDR3 totals 12 residues. The CDR3 here is CAWTSGSYEQYF. CDR3 nucleotide sequence: TGTGCCTGGACTAGCGGGAGTTACGAGCAGTACTTC.

There are many counts of this clonotype. The rearrangement uses TRBV20-1 and TRBJ2-5; TRBD1 is a possible D gene (5 bases). This CDR3 contains 12 residues. V was cut by 6 bases and J by 4 bases, with 12 bases left in between. Germline loops: CDR1 DFQATT, CDR2 SNEGSKA (reference sequence). This CDR3 reads CSAVGQGETQYF. CDR3 sequence (DNA): TGCAGTGCCGTCGGGCAGGGAGAGACCCAGTACTTC.

This clonotype was recorded at least ten times. V is TRBV5-6 and J is TRBJ2-7; D ambiguous. V lost 4 bases, J lost 0 bases, and 14 bases lay in between. The CDR3 is 15 amino acids. Germline V gives CDR1 SGHDT, CDR2 YYEEEE. The CDR3, as DNA: TGTGCCAGCAGCACCCTAGAAAGAAGCTCCTACGAGCAGTACTTC. Amino acid sequence: CASSTLERSSYEQYF.

This clonotype was seen a few times. J is TRBJ1-1 and V is TRBV2; 9 positions agree with TRBD1. From germline, CDR1 is SNHLY and CDR2 FYNNEI. After removal of 11 bases from V and 8 bases from J, the junction contained 6 bases not matched to a gene. CDR3 length: 11 amino acids. CDR3 sequence (DNA): TGTGCCGGCACAGGGGGCTCGGAAGCTTTCTTT. Protein product: CAGTGGSEAFF.

This clonotype was seen many times. CDR3 loop: CASSAGTGGSTYEQYF. CDR3 sequence (DNA): TGCGCCAGCAGCGCGGGGACAGGGGGCTCTACCTACGAGCAGTACTTC. The V gene is TRBV5-1, the J gene TRBJ2-7, with 12 bases that match TRBD1. The CDR3 contains 16 residues. Germline CDR1 is SGHRS and CDR2 is YFSETQ. With 4 bases clipped from V and 2 bases from J, the junction kept 7 bases outside the gene matches.

This clonotype occurred many times. The chain carries TRBV6-5 and TRBJ1-1, with no clear D. Germline CDR1 and CDR2: MNHEY and SVGAGI. Trimming took 2 bases from V and 4 from J, leaving 8 bases between them. This CDR3 comprises 13 residues. This chain's CDR3 is CASSYEGFTEAFF. CDR3 bases: TGTGCCAGCAGTTACGAAGGTTTCACTGAAGCTTTCTTT.

This clonotype was counted at least ten times. The rearrangement links TRBV12-3 or TRBV12-4 to TRBJ1-1, with unresolved D. The CDR3 spans 13 residues. Trimming stripped 5 bases from V and 4 bases from J, with 11 bases between. CDR3 loop: CASSLKGSTEAFF. In DNA form, the CDR3 reads TGTGCCAGCAGTCTCAAAGGTTCCACTGAAGCTTTCTTT.

This clonotype was seen only a few times. The rearrangement joins TRBV2 to TRBJ2-4; 7 positions agree with TRBD1. This CDR3 is 15 amino acids long. Germline V lookup: CDR1 SNHLY, CDR2 FYNNEI. J was trimmed by 7 bases and V by 3 bases; bases with no gene match: 9. CDR3 DNA sequence: TGTGCCAGCAGTGAGAGCCGAGGGGGCATGAACATTCAGTACTTC. Translating it yields CASSESRGGMNIQYF.

The chain employs TRBV4-1 and TRBJ1-2, with D hard to call. CDR3 length: 15 residues. The germline V gene encodes CDR1 MGHRA and CDR2 YSYEKL. Trimming removed 0 bases from V and 2 bases from J, with 10 bases in between. CDR3 protein: CASSQDQAKNYGYTF. The CDR3 DNA sequence: TGCGCCAGCAGCCAAGATCAAGCGAAGAACTATGGCTACACCTTC.

Only a few counts were recorded for this clonotype. This may come from a read error, since a much larger clone is one base off. The chain combines TRBV12-3 or TRBV12-4 with TRBJ2-1; 11 nucleotides align to TRBD2. This CDR3 region has 16 residues. J gave up 8 bases and V 1 base, and 7 bases lay outside the gene matches. The DNA of the CDR3 is TGTGCCAGCAGTTTAGGGAGACTAGCGGGACCTTATGAGCAGTTCTTC. This codes for CASSLGRLAGPYEQFF.

This clonotype was counted many times. The CDR3 nucleotides read TGCAGTGCTAGTGGAACTACGAACACCGGGGAGCTGTTTTTT. It codes for CSASGTTNTGELFF. The rearrangement uses TRBV20-1 and TRBJ2-2; D is ambiguous. Germline-derived CDR1 and CDR2 are DFQATT and SNEGSKA (reference sequence). The CDR3 loop spans 14 amino acids. With 3 bases removed from V and 0 bases from J, the gap between germline ends came to 8 bases.

Remarks on this clonotype: A junction boundary mismatches the germline segment, possibly from a read error. The rearrangement links TRBV27 to TRBJ2-1, with 7 bases aligning to TRBD2. This CDR3 comprises 16 residues. The germline CDR1 and CDR2 sequences are MNHEY and SMNVEV (reference sequence). In DNA, the CDR3 is TGTGCCACCAGTGATGTAGAAGCGGGAACTTTAAATGAGCAGTTCTTC. Amino acid sequence: CATSDVEAGTLNEQFF.

In this sample, this clonotype turned up many times. The chain couples TRBV7-6 to TRBJ2-1; the D is unclear. Germline V lookup: CDR1 SGHVS, CDR2 FNYEAQ. V was shortened by 7 bases and J by 5 bases, with 18 bases between the two germline ends. CDR3 length: 15 residues. This chain's CDR3 is CASTMNPDSNNEQFF. The CDR3 DNA is TGTGCCAGCACAATGAACCCGGATTCGAACAATGAGCAGTTCTTC.

At least ten counts were recorded for this clonotype. V gene TRBV12-3 or TRBV12-4 combines with J gene TRBJ2-6; 7 bases are shared with TRBD2. V trimming: 5 bases; J trimming: 4 bases; junction bases outside the gene matches: 11. This CDR3 is 17 amino acids long. CDR3 amino acids: CASSIGTTLGGANVLTF. For the CDR3, the DNA is TGTGCCAGCAGTATCGGGACTACCTTGGGGGGGGCCAACGTCCTGACTTTC.

At least ten counts were recorded for this clonotype. The gene calls are TRBV18 and TRBJ2-5; the D gene is possibly TRBD1 (5 bases). Between the trimmed V and J ends, which lost 3 bases and 3 bases, there was a span of 11 bases. Germline-derived CDR1 and CDR2 are KGHSH and LQKENI. The length of the CDR3 is 14 residues. The CDR3 nucleotides are TGTGCCAGCTCACCGCAGAGACAGAAAGAGACCCAGTACTTC. It codes for CASSPQRQKETQYF.

The CDR3: CASRPLRPDEAFF. The CDR3 bases are TGTGCCAGCAGACCACTACGCCCCGACGAAGCTTTCTTT. V gene TRBV6-2 or TRBV6-3 combines with J gene TRBJ1-1; D unclear. The CDR3 is made up of 13 amino acids. V was trimmed by 6 bases and J by 8 bases, leaving 16 bases between them. Germline V gene lookup returns CDR1 MNHEY and CDR2 SVGEGT.

Concerning this clonotype itself: A read error is possible here, since a much larger clone lies one base away. The chain is built from TRBV18 and TRBJ1-4; D is uncertain. This CDR3 region has 15 residues. In germline, CDR1 is KGHSH, CDR2 LQKENI. The chain's CDR3 is CASSPEALTSEKLFF. DNA for the CDR3: TGTGCCAGCTCACCAGAGGCCTTAACTAGTGAAAAACTGTTTTTT.

Comments on this clonotype: Just one base apart from a much larger clone, this may be a read error. V is TRBV12-3 or TRBV12-4 and J is TRBJ2-2; D is perhaps TRBD2 (5 bases). This CDR3 is built from 16 residues. CDR3 in DNA: TGTGCCAGCAGTTTAGAAGTGCTAGGGTCGGACGGGGAGCTGCTTTTT. This translates into CASSLEVLGSDGELLF.

This clonotype occurred a few times. The V gene is TRBV19, the J gene TRBJ2-3, with D possibly matching TRBD2 (6 bases). V gave up 6 bases and J gave up 1 base, with 11 bases separating them. The germline CDR1 and CDR2 sequences are LNHDA and SQIVND (reference sequence). This CDR3 region has 14 residues. CDR3 in amino acids: CASSRGKRTDTQYF. The CDR3 DNA follows: TGTGCCAGTAGCCGGGGGAAACGCACAGATACGCAGTATTTT.

This clonotype was observed a handful of times. V and J are TRBV20-1 and TRBJ1-5; weak D call: TRBD1 (6 bases). The germline V gene has CDR1 DFQATT and CDR2 SNEGSKA (reference sequence). The CDR3 has 15 amino acids. Trimming stripped 1 base from V and 6 bases from J, with 16 bases between. The CDR3: CSARVPGGWSQPQHF. The CDR3 DNA sequence: TGCAGTGCTAGAGTCCCGGGGGGCTGGAGTCAGCCCCAGCATTTT.

This clonotype was observed a few times. The chain uses TRBV25-1 and TRBJ2-7; 9 bases map to TRBD1. Trimming at V came to 6 bases and at J to 5 bases, leaving 14 bases not matched to a gene. Germline CDR1 and CDR2: MGHDK and SYGVNS. There are 16 residues in the CDR3. The CDR3 sequence: CASRKHTGTGSNEQYF. The CDR3 DNA reads as TGTGCCAGCAGAAAACATACCGGGACAGGGAGCAACGAGCAGTACTTC.

This clonotype was observed at least ten times. The V and J genes are TRBV11-2 and TRBJ2-1; D is unclear. The CDR3 extends over 12 amino acids. Germline V gene lookup returns CDR1 SGHAT and CDR2 FQNNGV. Between the trimmed V and J ends, which lost 2 bases and 7 bases, there was a span of 6 bases. The CDR3 loop is CASSLNRNEQFF. In nucleotides, the CDR3 is TGTGCCAGCAGCTTAAATAGGAATGAGCAGTTCTTC.

At least ten counts were recorded for this clonotype. The CDR3 sequence: CASSITGLSYNEQFF. For the CDR3, the DNA is TGTGCCAGCAGTATAACAGGGCTCTCCTACAATGAGCAGTTCTTC. The rearrangement links TRBV28 to TRBJ2-1; possibly TRBD1 for D (6 bases). Germline CDR1 MDHEN, CDR2 SYDVKM. There are 15 residues in the CDR3. V lost 5 bases and J lost 0, with 11 bases in between.

This clonotype has more than one count but fewer than ten. The V call is TRBV20-1, the J call TRBJ1-6; 7 bases are a match to TRBD1. Germline CDR1 and CDR2: DFQATT and SNEGSKA (reference sequence). After removal of 2 bases from V and 5 bases from J, the junction contained 12 bases not matched to a gene. The CDR3 covers 17 residues. The DNA for the CDR3 is TGCAGTGCTAGACTAACAGGGGAAATCGGAAATAATTCACCCCTCCACTTT. This codes for CSARLTGEIGNNSPLHF.

In the case of this clonotype: Just one base apart from a much larger clone, this may be a read error. V gene TRBV6-2 or TRBV6-3 combines with J gene TRBJ2-7, with D perhaps TRBD2 (6 bases). TRBJ2-1 matches the DNA end more closely, so the J call is doubtful. Germline CDR1 reads MNHEY; CDR2 reads SVGEGT. The CDR3 covers 17 residues. The chain's CDR3 is CASTPTPGEGRSYEQFF. CDR3 nucleotides: TGTGCCAGCACCCCAACCCCGGGAGAAGGCCGATCTTACGAGCAGTTCTTC.

Of note for this clonotype: Just one base apart from a much larger clone, this may be a read error. The CDR3, as DNA: TGCGCCAGCAGCTTGGGGGTAGCGGGAGTGAGCTCCTACGAGCAGTTCTTC. This gives the protein CASSLGVAGVSSYEQFF. V usage is TRBV5-1 and J usage is TRBJ2-7; 9 nucleotides match TRBD2. The better agreement between TRBJ2-1 and the DNA end casts doubt on the J call. This CDR3 region has 17 residues. The germline V gene has CDR1 SGHRS and CDR2 YFSETQ.

This clonotype appeared many times. The chain has TRBV28 and TRBJ1-4; D ambiguous. Trimming took off 2 bases at V and 1 base at J, with 5 bases between the two ends. The CDR3 has 14 residues. Germline V CDR1 and CDR2: MDHEN, SYDVKM. The CDR3 DNA reads as TGTGCCAGCAGTTTAGACATAACTAATGAAAAACTGTTTTTT. Translated: CASSLDITNEKLFF.